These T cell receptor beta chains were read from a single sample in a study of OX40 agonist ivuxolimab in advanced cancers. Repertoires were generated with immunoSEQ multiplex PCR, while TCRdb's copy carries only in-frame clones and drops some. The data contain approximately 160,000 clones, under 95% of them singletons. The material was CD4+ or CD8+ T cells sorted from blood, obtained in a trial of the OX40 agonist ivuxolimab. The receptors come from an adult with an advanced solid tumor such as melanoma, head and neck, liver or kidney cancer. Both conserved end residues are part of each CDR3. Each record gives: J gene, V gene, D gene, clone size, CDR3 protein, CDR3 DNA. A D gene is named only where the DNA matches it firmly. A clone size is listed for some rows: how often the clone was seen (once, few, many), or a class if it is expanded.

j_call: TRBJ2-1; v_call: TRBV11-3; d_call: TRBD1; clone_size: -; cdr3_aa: CASGNPGQDYNEQFF; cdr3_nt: TGTGCCAGCGGCAATCCGGGACAGGACTACAATGAGCAGTTCTTC
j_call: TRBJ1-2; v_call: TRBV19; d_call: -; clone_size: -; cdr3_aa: CASKNPPGRTFYGYTF; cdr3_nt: TGTGCCAGTAAAAATCCTCCGGGACGGACCTTCTATGGCTACACCTTC
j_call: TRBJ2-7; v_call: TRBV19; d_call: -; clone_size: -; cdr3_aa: CASSIGHGLSYEQYF; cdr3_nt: TGTGCCAGTAGTATCGGGCACGGATTATCCTACGAGCAGTACTTC
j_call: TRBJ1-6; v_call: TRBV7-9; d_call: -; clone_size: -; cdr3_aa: CASSSWREPNSPLHF; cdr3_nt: TGTGCCAGCAGCTCCTGGCGTGAACCTAATTCACCCCTCCACTTT
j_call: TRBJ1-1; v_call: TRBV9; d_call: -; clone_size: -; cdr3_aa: CASSPLNTEAFF; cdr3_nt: TGTGCCAGCAGCCCTCTGAACACTGAAGCTTTCTTT
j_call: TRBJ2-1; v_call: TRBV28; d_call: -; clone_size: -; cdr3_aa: CASSFGLLTRTGSSSYNEQFF; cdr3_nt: TGTGCCAGCAGTTTTGGGCTTCTAACCCGAACTGGTTCCAGCTCCTACAATGAGCAGTTCTTC
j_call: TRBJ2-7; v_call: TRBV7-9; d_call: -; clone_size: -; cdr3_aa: CASSLGGTPYEQYF; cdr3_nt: TGTGCCAGCAGCTTAGGGGGTACCCCCTACGAGCAGTACTTC
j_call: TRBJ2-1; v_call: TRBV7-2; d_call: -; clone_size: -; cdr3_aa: CASSLNAGIDEQFF; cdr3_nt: TGTGCCAGCAGCTTGAATGCAGGGATCGATGAGCAGTTCTTC
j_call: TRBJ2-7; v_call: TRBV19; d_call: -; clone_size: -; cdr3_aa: CASSIVGSGQIGSYEQYF; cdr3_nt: TGTGCCAGTAGTATAGTAGGATCTGGGCAGATCGGGTCGTACGAGCAGTACTTC
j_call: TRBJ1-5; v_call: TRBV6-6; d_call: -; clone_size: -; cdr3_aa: CASSWSSGQPQHF; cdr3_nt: TGTGCCAGCAGTTGGTCCAGCGGGCAGCCCCAGCATTTT
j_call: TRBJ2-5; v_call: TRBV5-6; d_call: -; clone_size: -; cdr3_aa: CASSMGVGTQYF; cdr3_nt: TGTGCCAGCAGTATGGGGGTGGGCACCCAGTACTTC
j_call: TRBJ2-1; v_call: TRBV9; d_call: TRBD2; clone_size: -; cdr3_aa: CASSVVLAGVGEQFF; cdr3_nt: TGTGCCAGCAGCGTAGTTCTAGCGGGAGTCGGGGAGCAGTTCTTC
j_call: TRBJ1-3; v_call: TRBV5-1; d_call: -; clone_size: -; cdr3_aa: CASSPGAYSGNTIYF; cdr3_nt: TGCGCCAGCAGCCCTGGGGCTTACTCTGGAAACACCATATATTTT
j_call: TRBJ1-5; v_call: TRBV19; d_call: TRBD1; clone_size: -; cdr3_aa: CASSIGPLRTGNQPQHF; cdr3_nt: TGTGCCAGTAGTATAGGCCCCCTTAGGACAGGGAACCAGCCCCAGCATTTT
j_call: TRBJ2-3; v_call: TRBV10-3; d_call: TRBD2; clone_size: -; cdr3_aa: CAITATPAGGTVGDTQYF; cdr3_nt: TGTGCCATCACAGCGACTCCAGCGGGAGGAACTGTGGGAGATACGCAGTATTTT
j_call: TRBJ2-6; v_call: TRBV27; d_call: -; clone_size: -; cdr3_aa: CASSWTVSGANVLTF; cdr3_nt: TGTGCCAGCAGTTGGACAGTCTCTGGGGCCAACGTCCTGACTTTC
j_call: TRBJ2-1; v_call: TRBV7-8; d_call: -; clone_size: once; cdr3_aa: CASSLAWTGGHNEQFF; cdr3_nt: TGTGCCAGCAGCTTAGCCTGGACAGGAGGGCACAATGAGCAGTTCTTC
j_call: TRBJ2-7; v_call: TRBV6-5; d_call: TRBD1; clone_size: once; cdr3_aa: CASSYSPTGLYEQYF; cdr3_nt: TGTGCCAGCAGTTACTCCCCGACAGGGTTGTACGAGCAGTACTTC
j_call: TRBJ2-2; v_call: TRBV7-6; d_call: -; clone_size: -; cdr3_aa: CASSYEPGRPNTGELFF; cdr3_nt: TGTGCCAGCAGCTATGAACCGGGACGGCCCAACACCGGGGAGCTGTTTTTT
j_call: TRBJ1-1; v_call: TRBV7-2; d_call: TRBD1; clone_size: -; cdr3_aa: CASSITGGKTEAFF; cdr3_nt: TGTGCCAGCAGCATCACAGGGGGAAAGACTGAAGCTTTCTTT
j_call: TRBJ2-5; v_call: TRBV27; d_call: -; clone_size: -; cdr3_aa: CASTILQLKETQYF; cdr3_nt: TGTGCCAGCACCATTCTCCAACTAAAAGAGACCCAGTACTTC
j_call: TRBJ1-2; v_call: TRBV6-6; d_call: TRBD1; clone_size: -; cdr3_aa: CASSYGTGVDYGYTF; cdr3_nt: TGTGCCAGCAGTTACGGGACAGGGGTGGACTATGGCTACACCTTC
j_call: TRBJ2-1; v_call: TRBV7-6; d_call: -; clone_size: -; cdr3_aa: CASSLPTTPGNEQFF; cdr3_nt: TGTGCCAGCAGCCTCCCAACGACCCCGGGCAATGAGCAGTTCTTC
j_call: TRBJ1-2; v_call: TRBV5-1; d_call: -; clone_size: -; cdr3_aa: CASSLGAIYGYTF; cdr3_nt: TGCGCCAGCAGCTTGGGCGCAATCTATGGCTACACCTTC
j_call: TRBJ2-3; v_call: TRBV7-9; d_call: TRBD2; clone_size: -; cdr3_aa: CASSSTPGTSSFDTQYF; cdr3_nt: TGTGCCAGCAGCTCTACCCCCGGGACTAGCAGTTTTGATACGCAGTATTTT
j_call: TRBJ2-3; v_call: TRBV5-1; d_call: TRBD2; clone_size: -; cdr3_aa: CASSLGDYLDTQYF; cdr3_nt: TGCGCCAGCAGCTTGGGGGACTACCTAGATACGCAGTATTTT
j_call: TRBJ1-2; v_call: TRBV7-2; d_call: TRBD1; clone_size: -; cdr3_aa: CASSLGQGIGGYTF; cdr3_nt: TGTGCCAGCAGCCTCGGACAGGGAATCGGTGGCTACACCTTC
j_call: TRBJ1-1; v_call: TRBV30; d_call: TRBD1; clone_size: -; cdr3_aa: CAWSSRAGGTSF; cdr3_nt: TGTGCCTGGAGCAGCCGGGCAGGGGGTACCTCTTTT
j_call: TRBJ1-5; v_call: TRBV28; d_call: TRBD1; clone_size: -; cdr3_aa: CASSFPKTGVNQPQHF; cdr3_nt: TGTGCCAGCAGTTTTCCCAAGACAGGGGTTAATCAGCCCCAGCATTTT
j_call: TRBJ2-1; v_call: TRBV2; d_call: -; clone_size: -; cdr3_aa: CASSAGETYNEQFF; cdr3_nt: TGTGCCAGCAGCGCAGGGGAGACCTACAATGAGCAGTTCTTC
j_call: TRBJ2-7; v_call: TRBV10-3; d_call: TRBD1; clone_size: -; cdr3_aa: CAIRTGDDYEQYF; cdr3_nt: TGTGCCATCAGGACAGGGGACGACTACGAGCAGTACTTC
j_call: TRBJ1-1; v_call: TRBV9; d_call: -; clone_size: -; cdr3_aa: CASSVESGASEAFF; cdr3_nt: TGTGCCAGCAGCGTAGAGTCGGGGGCAAGTGAAGCTTTCTTT
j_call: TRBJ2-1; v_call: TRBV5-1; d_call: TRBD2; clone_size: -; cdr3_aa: CASSLGASGTRTYEQFF; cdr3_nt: TGCGCCAGCAGCTTGGGGGCTAGCGGGACCCGGACATATGAGCAGTTCTTC
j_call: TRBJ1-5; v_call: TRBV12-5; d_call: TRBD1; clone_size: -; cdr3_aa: CASALGQGGQPQHF; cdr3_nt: TGTGCTAGTGCCCTGGGACAGGGAGGACAGCCCCAGCATTTT
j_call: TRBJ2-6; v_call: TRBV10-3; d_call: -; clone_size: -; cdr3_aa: CATMDSSGANVLTF; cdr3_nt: TGTGCCACGATGGACAGCTCTGGGGCCAACGTCCTGACTTTC
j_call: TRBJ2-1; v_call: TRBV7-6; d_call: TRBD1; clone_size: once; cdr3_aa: CASSSGQGRGSSYNEQFF; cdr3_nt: TGTGCCAGCAGCTCCGGACAGGGAAGGGGTTCGAGCTACAATGAGCAGTTCTTC
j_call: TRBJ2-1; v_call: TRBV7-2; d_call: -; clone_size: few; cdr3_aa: CASSSGLWNEQFF; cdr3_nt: TGTGCCAGCAGCTCGGGATTGTGGAATGAGCAGTTCTTC
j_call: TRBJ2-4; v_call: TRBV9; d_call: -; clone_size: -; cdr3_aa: CASSRGPGAQNIQYF; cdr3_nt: TGTGCCAGCAGCCGGGGTCCGGGGGCCCAAAACATTCAGTACTTC
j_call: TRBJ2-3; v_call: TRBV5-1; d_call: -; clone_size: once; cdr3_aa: CASSWSTDTQYF; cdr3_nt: TGCGCCAGCAGCTGGAGCACAGATACGCAGTATTTT
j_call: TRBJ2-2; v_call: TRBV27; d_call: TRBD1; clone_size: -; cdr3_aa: CASNRGTGELFF; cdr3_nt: TGTGCCAGCAACAGGGGCACCGGGGAGCTGTTTTTT
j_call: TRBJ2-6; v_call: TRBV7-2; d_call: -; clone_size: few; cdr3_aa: CASSFTGANVLTF; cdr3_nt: TGTGCCAGCAGCTTCACAGGGGCCAACGTCCTGACTTTC
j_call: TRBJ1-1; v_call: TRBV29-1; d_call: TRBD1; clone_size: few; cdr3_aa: CSVEGTENTEAFF; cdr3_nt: TGCAGCGTTGAGGGGACAGAGAACACTGAAGCTTTCTTT
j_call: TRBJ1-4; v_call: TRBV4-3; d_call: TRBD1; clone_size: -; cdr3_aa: CASSFQGGGEKLFF; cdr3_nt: TGCGCCAGCAGTTTTCAGGGGGGTGGAGAAAAACTGTTTTTT
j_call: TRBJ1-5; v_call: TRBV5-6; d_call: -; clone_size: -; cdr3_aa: CASSLGPYSNQPQHF; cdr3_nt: TGTGCCAGCAGCTTGGGGCCTTATAGCAATCAGCCCCAGCATTTT
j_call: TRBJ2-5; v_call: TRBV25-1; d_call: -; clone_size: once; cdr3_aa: CASSDPRVLETQYF; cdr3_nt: TGTGCCAGCAGCGACCCCCGGGTTTTGGAGACCCAGTACTTC
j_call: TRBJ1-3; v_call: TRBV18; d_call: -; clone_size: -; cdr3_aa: CASSPQLGSSGNTIYF; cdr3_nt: TGTGCCAGCTCACCACAACTGGGGAGCTCTGGAAACACCATATATTTT
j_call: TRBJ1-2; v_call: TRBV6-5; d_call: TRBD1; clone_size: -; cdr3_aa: CASRGQGAVYGYTF; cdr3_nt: TGTGCCAGCAGGGGACAGGGGGCTGTCTATGGCTACACCTTC